The 22 T cell receptor beta chains below come from one sample, sequenced in a study of blood T cell repertoires in COVID-19 (dated by TCRdb to the early 2020s). The method was the immunoSEQ multiplex PCR assay. TCRdb holds this immuneACCESS table with in-frame rearrangements only. Some clones are missing; in checked studies, unresolved V genes explain under half, and the rest has no known cause. This sample lists tens of thousands of clones; 84% were detected once. In total, the top ten clones hold around 9.1% of the sample. The specimen was peripheral blood. These receptors were taken from a man older than 75 with COVID-19, enrolled during active disease.

This rearrangement joins TRBV4-3 to TRBJ2-7; 10 positions agree with TRBD2. CDR1 is LGHNA and CDR2 is YSLEER in the germline V gene. The CDR3 has 14 amino acids. The CDR3 loop reads CASSPSLDSGRWVV. Here the CDR3 DNA reads TGCGCCAGCAGCCCCTCGTTGGATAGCGGGAGGTGGGTCGTC.

V and J are TRBV18 and TRBJ1-2; 7 bases align to TRBD1. The CDR3 has 17 amino acids. Germline V lookup: CDR1 KGHSH, CDR2 LQKENI. J gave up 0 bases and V 3 bases, and 10 bases lay outside the gene matches. CDR3 sequence reads: CASSPIQDRLANYGYTF. In DNA form, the CDR3 reads TGTGCCAGCTCACCCATTCAGGACAGGCTAGCTAACTATGGCTACACCTTC. Full variable domain (missing parts from reference TRBV18 and TRBJ1-2): NAGVMQNPRHLVRRRGQEARLRCSPMKGHSHVYWYRQLPEEGLKFMVYLQKENIIDESGMPKERFSAEFPKEGPSILRIQQVVRGDSAAYFCASSPIQDRLANYGYTFGSGTRLTVV.

The chain carries TRBV2 and TRBJ1-5, with a possible D match to TRBD1 (5 bases). Germline V gene sequence: CDR1 SNHLY, CDR2 FYNNEI. Trimming removed 11 bases from V and 4 bases from J, with 15 bases in between. There are 13 residues in the CDR3. CDR3 nucleotides: TGTGCCGGGGCTTTAGGGCCTAATCAGCCCCAGCATTTT. Protein sequence: CAGALGPNQPQHF.

The chain combines TRBV25-1 with TRBJ2-3, with a tentative D call TRBD1 (5 bases). This CDR3 spans 14 amino acids. The V end lost 1 base, the J end lost 6 bases, and 11 bases lay between the germline ends. Germline-derived CDR1 and CDR2 are MGHDK and SYGVNS. CDR3 nucleotide sequence: TGTGCCAGCAGTGAATCTGCAGGGTGGGATACGCAGTATTTT. Translation gives CASSESAGWDTQYF.

The chain joins TRBV7-9 to TRBJ1-1; the D gene is possibly TRBD1 (5 bases). The CDR3 runs 15 residues. CDR1 and CDR2 (germline): SEHNR, FQNEAQ (reference sequence). The V gene lost 4 bases and the J gene lost 2 bases, with 14 bases spanning the gap. The CDR3 is CASSSGGIRNTEAFF. CDR3 DNA: TGTGCCAGCAGCTCCGGGGGGATTCGAAACACTGAAGCTTTCTTT.

This clone was recorded only once. J is TRBJ2-1 and V is TRBV7-9, with 7 nucleotides matching TRBD2. The CDR3 extends over 13 amino acids. The germline gives CDR1 SEHNR, CDR2 FQNEAQ (reference sequence). V shed 8 bases, J shed 6 bases, and the junction held 7 bases outside the gene matches. The CDR3 protein is CASPGEGRNEQFF. The CDR3 nucleotides read TGTGCCAGCCCCGGGGAGGGGCGCAATGAGCAGTTCTTC. Filled out from reference TRBV7-9 and TRBJ2-1, the complete variable domain reads DTGVSQNPRHKITKRGQNVTFRCDPISEHNRLYWYRQTLGQGPEFLTYFQNEAQLEKSRLLSDRFSAERPKGSFSTLEIQRTEQGDSAMYLCASPGEGRNEQFFGPGTRLTVL.

The chain combines TRBV7-9 with TRBJ1-1; no firm D call. The CDR3 contains 16 residues. The germline CDR1 and CDR2 sequences are SEHNR and FQNEAQ (reference sequence). Trimming cost V 0 bases and J 0 bases, with 11 bases left between them. The CDR3 loop is CASSLAAANMNTEAFF. As DNA, the CDR3 is TGTGCCAGCAGCTTAGCCGCGGCTAACATGAACACTGAAGCTTTCTTT.

V is TRBV18 and J is TRBJ1-1; D may be TRBD1 (5 bases). Germline values: CDR1 KGHSH, CDR2 LQKENI. The CDR3 sequence is 14 residues long. V lost 6 bases to trimming and J lost 1 base, with 12 bases between them. The CDR3 DNA reads TGTGCCAGCTCGGGGGAGGCGGGGAACACTGAAGCTTTCTTT. Protein sequence: CASSGEAGNTEAFF.

The chain employs TRBV5-1 and TRBJ2-7; TRBD1 matches 7 bases. The ends lost 0 bases at V and 3 bases at J; junction bases unmatched: 9. Germline V gives CDR1 SGHRS, CDR2 YFSETQ. This CDR3 has 16 residues. The CDR3 DNA sequence: TGCGCCAGCAGCTTGGAGGGGGCAGGCGGCGGCTACGAGCAGTACTTC. As protein: CASSLEGAGGGYEQYF.

The chain couples TRBV3-1 (or the pseudogene TRBV3-2) to TRBJ2-3; D may be TRBD2 (6 bases). The CDR3 is made up of 15 amino acids. Trimming stripped 0 bases from V and 1 base from J, with 8 bases between. Looked up from germline, CDR1 is LGHDT and CDR2 is YNNKEL (reference sequence). DNA of the CDR3: TGTGCCAGCAGCCAAGAAAAGCGGGGCACAGATACGCAGTATTTT. This codes for CASSQEKRGTDTQYF.

The chain uses TRBV11-2 and TRBJ1-6, with a weak D call TRBD1 (5 bases). The germline V and J ends were trimmed by 1 base and 10 bases, with 8 bases remaining between them. The CDR3 is 13 residues long. Germline values: CDR1 SGHAT, CDR2 FQNNGV. CDR3 DNA sequence: TGTGCCAGCAGCTTAGGGGGCGGATCACCCCTCCACTTT. This encodes CASSLGGGSPLHF.

J is TRBJ2-5 and V is TRBV24-1; 10 nucleotides line up with TRBD2. Germline V gene lookup returns CDR1 KGHDR and CDR2 SFDVKD. CDR3 length equals 15 residues. Trimming at V came to 7 bases and at J to 3 bases, leaving 7 bases not matched to a gene. The CDR3 region is CATSAPGLAKETQYF. The CDR3 region has the DNA TGTGCCACCAGCGCTCCGGGACTAGCGAAAGAGACCCAGTACTTC.

V usage is TRBV6-6 and J usage is TRBJ2-1, with D perhaps matching TRBD2 (7 bases). Germline CDR1 is MNHNY and CDR2 is SVGAGI (reference sequence). V lost 6 bases to trimming and J lost 6 bases, with 21 bases between them. This CDR3 has 16 amino acids. This chain's CDR3 is CASSTSRGGAINEQFF. CDR3 bases: TGTGCCAGCAGCACCTCGCGAGGGGGGGCGATCAATGAGCAGTTCTTC.

The gene calls are TRBV11-3 and TRBJ2-7; possible D gene TRBD1, 6 bases. From germline, CDR1 is SGHNT and CDR2 YENEEA. The CDR3 is 14 residues long. Trimming left V 1 base short and J 3 bases short, with 10 bases between. The CDR3 here is CASSLGSGDYEQYF. The CDR3 bases are TGTGCCAGCAGCTTAGGGTCAGGGGACTACGAGCAGTACTTC.

This clone was seen more than once but under ten times. The chain carries TRBV7-8 and TRBJ1-2, with TRBD1 identical over 10 bases. This CDR3 is 15 amino acids long. CDR1 is SGHVS and CDR2 is FQNEAQ in the germline V gene. V was clipped by 4 bases and J by 5 bases; unmatched bases: 7. This CDR3 is CASSSGQGVWYGYTF. CDR3 nucleotides: TGTGCCAGCAGCTCCGGACAGGGGGTTTGGTATGGCTACACCTTC.

The chain's CDR3 is CASSLTSGSFHEQFF. The CDR3 DNA sequence: TGTGCCAGCAGCCTTACTAGCGGGAGTTTCCATGAGCAGTTCTTC. This chain links TRBV7-8 with TRBJ2-1, with 11 bases identical to TRBD2. Germline values: CDR1 SGHVS, CDR2 FQNEAQ. The trim removed 5 bases at V and 8 bases at J, leaving 8 bases unmatched. The CDR3 contains 15 residues.

V and J are TRBV7-3 and TRBJ2-1; 14 bases align to TRBD2. CDR1 and CDR2 (germline): SGHTA, FQGTGA. The CDR3 extends over 18 amino acids. Trimming removed 4 bases from V and 6 bases from J; junction bases left unmatched: 11. The CDR3 DNA is TGTGCCAGCAGCTCTCGTAGGACTAGCGGGGGGAGTCCCAATGAGCAGTTCTTC. Translated: CASSSRRTSGGSPNEQFF.

V and J are TRBV5-4 and TRBJ2-5; tentatively, D is TRBD2 (6 bases). Germline CDR1 is SGHNT and CDR2 is YYREEE (reference sequence). Deletions cut 1 base from V and 5 bases from J, with 15 bases between. This CDR3 contains 15 residues. The CDR3 DNA follows: TGTGCCAGCAGCTTGTATCGAACAGGAGGGGAGACCCAGTACTTC. This encodes CASSLYRTGGETQYF.

This clone was counted between two and nine times. The rearrangement uses TRBV7-7 and TRBJ2-1; a possible D gene is TRBD2 (6 bases). The CDR3 has 15 residues. V was shortened by 5 bases and J by 8 bases, with 19 bases between the two germline ends. Germline CDR1 and CDR2: SSHAT and FNYEAQ (reference sequence). The CDR3 sequence: CASSPLLGGDDEQFF. The CDR3 DNA is TGTGCCAGCAGCCCCCTCCTGGGCGGGGACGATGAGCAGTTCTTC.

The sample holds a few counts of this clone. The CDR3 protein is CASSTQGGTEAFF. As DNA, the CDR3 is TGCGCCAGCAGCACCCAGGGGGGCACTGAAGCTTTCTTT. This chain uses TRBV5-1 with TRBJ1-1; TRBD1 agrees at 7 bases. CDR3 length equals 13 residues. Germline CDR1 and CDR2: SGHRS and YFSETQ. The junction had 4 bases not matched to a gene; V was cut back by 4 bases and J by 4 bases.

This chain links TRBV28 with TRBJ2-7, with D perhaps matching TRBD1 (7 bases). The CDR3 is 15 residues long. The V gene's germline CDR1 is MDHEN and CDR2 SYDVKM. Deletions cut 8 bases from V and 6 bases from J, with 23 bases between. Written as DNA, the CDR3 is TGTGCCAGCTCCCCCAGGGGGGTTTATCTAGCCGAGCAGTACTTC. This sequence encodes CASSPRGVYLAEQYF.

The chain employs TRBV6-6 and TRBJ1-1; D is perhaps TRBD1 (5 bases). Germline V gene data show CDR1 as MNHNY and CDR2 as SVGAGI (reference sequence). V shed 0 bases and J shed 11 bases, with 16 bases lying between them. CDR3 length equals 14 residues. CDR3 region: CASSYSAGRDRAFF. CDR3 in DNA: TGTGCCAGCAGTTACTCGGCGGGGCGGGATAGGGCTTTCTTT.